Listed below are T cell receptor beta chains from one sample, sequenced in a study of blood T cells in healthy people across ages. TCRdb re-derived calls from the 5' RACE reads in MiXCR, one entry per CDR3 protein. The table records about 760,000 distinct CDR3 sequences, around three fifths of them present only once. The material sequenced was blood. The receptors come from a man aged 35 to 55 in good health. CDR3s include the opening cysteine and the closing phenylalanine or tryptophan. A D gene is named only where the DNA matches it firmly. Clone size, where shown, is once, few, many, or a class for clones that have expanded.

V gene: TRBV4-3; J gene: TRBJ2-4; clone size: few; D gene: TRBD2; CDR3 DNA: TGCGCCAGCAGCCAGAACGGACTAGCGGAGGGGGAGCAGTACTTC; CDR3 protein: CASSQNGLAEGEQYF
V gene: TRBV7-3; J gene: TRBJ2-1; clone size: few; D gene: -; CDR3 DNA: TGTGCCAGCAGCTTAACGGGCCCCGGGGGCGAGAAGCAGTTCTTC; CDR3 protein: CASSLTGPGGEKQFF
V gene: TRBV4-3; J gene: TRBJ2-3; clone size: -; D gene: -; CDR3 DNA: TGCGCCAGCAGCCAAGTTGCGGGATTGGGCACAGATACGCAGTATTTT; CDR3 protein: CASSQVAGLGTDTQYF
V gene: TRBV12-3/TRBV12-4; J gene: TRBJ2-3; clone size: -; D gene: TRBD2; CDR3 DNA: TGTGCCAGCAGCCCAACAGCGGGGGGCACAGATACGCAGTATTTT; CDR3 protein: CASSPTAGGTDTQYF
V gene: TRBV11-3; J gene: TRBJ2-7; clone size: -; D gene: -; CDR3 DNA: TGTGCCAGCAGCTTAGGCCGGACGCCACGGGAGCAGTACTTC; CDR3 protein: CASSLGRTPREQYF
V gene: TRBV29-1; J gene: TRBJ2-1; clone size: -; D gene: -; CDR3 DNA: TGCAGCGAGGGGGAGAAGCCCAATGAGCAGTTCTTC; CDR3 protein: CSEGEKPNEQFF
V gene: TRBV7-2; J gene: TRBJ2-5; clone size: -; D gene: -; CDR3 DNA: TGTGCCAGCAGTTCCACGCGTGCGTCCGGGCAGGAGACCCAGTACTTC; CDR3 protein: CASSSTRASGQETQYF
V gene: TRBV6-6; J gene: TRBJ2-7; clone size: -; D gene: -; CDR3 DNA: TGTGCCAGCAGTACCATTGGGGGTTACGAGCAGTACTTC; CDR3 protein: CASSTIGGYEQYF
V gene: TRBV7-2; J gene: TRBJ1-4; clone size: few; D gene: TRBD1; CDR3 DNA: TGTGCCAGCAGCCCCGGGACAGGGTATGAAAAACTGTTTTTT; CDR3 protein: CASSPGTGYEKLFF
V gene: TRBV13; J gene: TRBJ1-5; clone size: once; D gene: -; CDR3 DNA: TGTGCCAGCAGCCTTTGGGCAGGGAGGGATTTTAGTCAGCCCCAGCATTTT; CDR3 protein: CASSLWAGRDFSQPQHF
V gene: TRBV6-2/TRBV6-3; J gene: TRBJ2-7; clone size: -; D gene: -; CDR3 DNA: TGTGCCAGCACCCGCGGGACCCACGCCTACGAGCAGTACTTC; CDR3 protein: CASTRGTHAYEQYF
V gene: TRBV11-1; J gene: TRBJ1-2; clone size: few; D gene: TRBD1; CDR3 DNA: TGTGCCAGCAGCACTCGACAGGGGAACTATGGCTACACCTTC; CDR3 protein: CASSTRQGNYGYTF
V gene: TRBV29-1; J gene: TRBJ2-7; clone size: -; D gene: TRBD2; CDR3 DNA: TGCAGCGCGAATATCGGGGGGAGGCAGTACTTC; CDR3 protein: CSANIGGRQYF
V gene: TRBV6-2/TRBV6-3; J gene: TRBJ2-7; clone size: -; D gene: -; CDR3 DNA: TGTGCCAGCAGTTCCAGTCGCGGGACAAACTACTACGAGCAGTACTTC; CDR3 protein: CASSSSRGTNYYEQYF
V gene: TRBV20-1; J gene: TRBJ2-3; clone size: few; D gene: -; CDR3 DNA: TGCAGTGCTAGAGATATGGCAGACAACGCGGGGAATGCGCAGTATTTT; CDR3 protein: CSARDMADNAGNAQYF
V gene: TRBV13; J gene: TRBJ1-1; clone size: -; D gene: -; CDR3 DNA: TGTGCCAGCAGAGGGGCTCCCAACACTGAAGCTTTCTTT; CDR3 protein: CASRGAPNTEAFF
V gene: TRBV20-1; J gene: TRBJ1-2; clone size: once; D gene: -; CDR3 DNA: TGCAGTGCTAGAGTATCTGGGAACTATGGCTACACCTTC; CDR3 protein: CSARVSGNYGYTF
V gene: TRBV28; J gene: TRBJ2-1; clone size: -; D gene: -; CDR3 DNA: TGTGCCATCATACAGGGCTCCTACAATGAGCAGTTCTTC; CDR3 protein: CAIIQGSYNEQFF
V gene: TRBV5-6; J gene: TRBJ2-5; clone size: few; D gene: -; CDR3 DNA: TGTGCCAGCAGCTTGCAGATTCCCCAAGAGACCCAGTACTTC; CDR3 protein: CASSLQIPQETQYF
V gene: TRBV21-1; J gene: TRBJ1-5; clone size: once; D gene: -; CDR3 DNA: TGTGCCAGCAGCTCCCGGTGGGTACACGCGAATCAGCCCCAGCATTTT; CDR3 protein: CASSSRWVHANQPQHF
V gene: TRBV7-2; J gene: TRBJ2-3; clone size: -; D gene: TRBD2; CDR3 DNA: TGTGCCAGCAGCCCCGCGGGGGTGGGGATAGGTACGCAGTATTTT; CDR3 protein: CASSPAGVGIGTQYF
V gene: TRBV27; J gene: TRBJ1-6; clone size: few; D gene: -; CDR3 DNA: TGTGCCAGCAGTTGGTCACAGAATAATTCACCCCTCCACTTT; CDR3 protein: CASSWSQNNSPLHF
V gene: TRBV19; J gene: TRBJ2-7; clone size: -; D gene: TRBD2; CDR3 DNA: TGTGCCAGTAGACCCGGGACTAGCGGAGGGTACGAGCAGTACTTC; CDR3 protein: CASRPGTSGGYEQYF
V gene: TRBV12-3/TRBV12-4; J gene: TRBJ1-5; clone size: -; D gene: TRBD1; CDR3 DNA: TGTGCCAGCAGTTTAGCGGACAGGAGTCAGCCCCAGCATTTT; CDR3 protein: CASSLADRSQPQHF
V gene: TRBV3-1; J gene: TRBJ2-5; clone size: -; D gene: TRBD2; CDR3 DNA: TGTGCCAGCAGCCAAGATTCTGGACTAGTGGAGACCCAGTACTTC; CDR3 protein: CASSQDSGLVETQYF
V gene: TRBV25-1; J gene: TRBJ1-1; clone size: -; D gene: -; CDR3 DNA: TGTGCCAGCAGTCTCGGGTTCACCGGGCAACTGAACACTGAAGCTTTCTTT; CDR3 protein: CASSLGFTGQLNTEAFF
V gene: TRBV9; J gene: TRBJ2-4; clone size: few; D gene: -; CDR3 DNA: TGTGCCAGCAGCGTAGGCAGGGAAAACATTCAGTACTTC; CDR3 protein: CASSVGRENIQYF
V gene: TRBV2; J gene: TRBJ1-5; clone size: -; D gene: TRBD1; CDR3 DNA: TGTGCCAGCAGTTTGGACAGGAGCAATCAGCCCCAGCATTTT; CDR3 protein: CASSLDRSNQPQHF
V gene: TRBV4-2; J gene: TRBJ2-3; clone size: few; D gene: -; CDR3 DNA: TGTGCCAGCAGCCCCGACCCCACAGATACGCAGTATTTT; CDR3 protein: CASSPDPTDTQYF
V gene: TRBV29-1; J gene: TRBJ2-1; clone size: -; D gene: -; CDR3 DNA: TGCAGCGTTGGTGTGGATGAGCAGTTCTTC; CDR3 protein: CSVGVDEQFF
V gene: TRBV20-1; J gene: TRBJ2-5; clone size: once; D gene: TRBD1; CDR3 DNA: TGCAGTGCCTTCATGGGACAGGGCTTTAACAATGAGCAGTACTTC; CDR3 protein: CSAFMGQGFNNEQYF
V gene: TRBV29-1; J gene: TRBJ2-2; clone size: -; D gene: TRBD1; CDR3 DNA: TGCAGCGTGGGATCCCGGACAGGAAACGCGAACACCGGGGAGCTGTTTTTT; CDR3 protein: CSVGSRTGNANTGELFF
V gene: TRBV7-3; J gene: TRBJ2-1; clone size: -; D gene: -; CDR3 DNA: TGTGCCAGCAGCTTAGGTAGCGTCTACAATGAGCAGTTCTTC; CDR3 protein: CASSLGSVYNEQFF
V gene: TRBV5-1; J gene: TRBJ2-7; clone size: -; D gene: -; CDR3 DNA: TGCGCCAGCAGCTTGGCCGTAAGGATTGACACTACCTACGAGCAGTACTTC; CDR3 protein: CASSLAVRIDTTYEQYF
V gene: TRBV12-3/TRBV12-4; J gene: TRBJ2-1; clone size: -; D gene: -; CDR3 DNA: TGTGCCAGCAGTTTCCAATTGGGATCTAATGAGCAGTTCTTC; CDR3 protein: CASSFQLGSNEQFF
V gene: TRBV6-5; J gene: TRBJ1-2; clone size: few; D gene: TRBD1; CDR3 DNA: TGTGCCAGCAGTTACGACCGGGACAGGGTCAACTATGGCTACACCTTC; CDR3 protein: CASSYDRDRVNYGYTF
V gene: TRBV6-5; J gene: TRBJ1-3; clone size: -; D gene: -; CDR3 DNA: TGTGCCAGCAGTTATACGGCAGGAAACACCATATATTTT; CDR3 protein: CASSYTAGNTIYF
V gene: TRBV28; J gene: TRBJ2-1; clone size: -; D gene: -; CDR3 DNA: TGTGCCAGCAGTTCGGGGGACTCCCTGGGGAATGAGCAGTTCTTC; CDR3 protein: CASSSGDSLGNEQFF
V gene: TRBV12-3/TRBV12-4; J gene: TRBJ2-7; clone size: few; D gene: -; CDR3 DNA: TGTGCCAGCAGTTTAGCTGGGCAGGGTTTCCACGAGCAGTACTTC; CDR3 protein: CASSLAGQGFHEQYF
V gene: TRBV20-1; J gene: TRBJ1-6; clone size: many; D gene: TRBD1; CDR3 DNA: TGCAGTGCGGGGACAGGGAATTCACCCCTCCACTTT; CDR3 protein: CSAGTGNSPLHF
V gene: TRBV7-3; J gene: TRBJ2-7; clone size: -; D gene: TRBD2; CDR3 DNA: TGTGCCAGCAGCTTATCCGGAGCGGGAGGGTCCTACAATGAGCAGTACTTC; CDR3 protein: CASSLSGAGGSYNEQYF
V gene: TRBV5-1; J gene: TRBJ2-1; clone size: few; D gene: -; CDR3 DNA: TGCGCCAGCAGCGACCCTAGCTCTGATCCCTACAATGAGCAGTTCTTC; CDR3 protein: CASSDPSSDPYNEQFF
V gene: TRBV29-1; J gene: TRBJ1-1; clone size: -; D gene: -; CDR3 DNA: TGCAGCGCAAATGCGGGCACTGAAGCTTTCTTT; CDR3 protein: CSANAGTEAFF
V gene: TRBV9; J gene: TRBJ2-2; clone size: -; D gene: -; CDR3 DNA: TGTGCCAGCAGCCCTTCCGGGCAGTATAGCACCGGGGAGCTGTTTTTT; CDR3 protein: CASSPSGQYSTGELFF